This entry features one TCR beta chain sequence. V lost 1 base and J lost 8, with 6 bases in between. Per the germline V gene, CDR1 is LGHDT and CDR2 is YNNKEL (reference sequence). The CDR3 has 12 amino acids. This sample stems from a study of spatial heterogeneity in lung cancer. Time point defined: blood at routine non-recurrence follow-up after resection. A unique molecular identifier was attached to every TCR cDNA molecule. A single record per CDR3 protein comes from TCRdb applying MiXCR to the 5' RACE reads. The table records about 120,000 distinct CDR3 sequences, roughly a tenth of them present only once.

The sequence was collected from a female donor with early-stage non-small cell lung cancer. The sample in question was PBMCs, obtained at follow-up. The V call is TRBV3-1, the J call TRBJ2-1; no firm D call. CDR3 in amino acids: CASSQVPHEQFF. The CDR3 DNA is TGTGCCAGCAGCCAAGTCCCCCATGAGCAGTTCTTC.